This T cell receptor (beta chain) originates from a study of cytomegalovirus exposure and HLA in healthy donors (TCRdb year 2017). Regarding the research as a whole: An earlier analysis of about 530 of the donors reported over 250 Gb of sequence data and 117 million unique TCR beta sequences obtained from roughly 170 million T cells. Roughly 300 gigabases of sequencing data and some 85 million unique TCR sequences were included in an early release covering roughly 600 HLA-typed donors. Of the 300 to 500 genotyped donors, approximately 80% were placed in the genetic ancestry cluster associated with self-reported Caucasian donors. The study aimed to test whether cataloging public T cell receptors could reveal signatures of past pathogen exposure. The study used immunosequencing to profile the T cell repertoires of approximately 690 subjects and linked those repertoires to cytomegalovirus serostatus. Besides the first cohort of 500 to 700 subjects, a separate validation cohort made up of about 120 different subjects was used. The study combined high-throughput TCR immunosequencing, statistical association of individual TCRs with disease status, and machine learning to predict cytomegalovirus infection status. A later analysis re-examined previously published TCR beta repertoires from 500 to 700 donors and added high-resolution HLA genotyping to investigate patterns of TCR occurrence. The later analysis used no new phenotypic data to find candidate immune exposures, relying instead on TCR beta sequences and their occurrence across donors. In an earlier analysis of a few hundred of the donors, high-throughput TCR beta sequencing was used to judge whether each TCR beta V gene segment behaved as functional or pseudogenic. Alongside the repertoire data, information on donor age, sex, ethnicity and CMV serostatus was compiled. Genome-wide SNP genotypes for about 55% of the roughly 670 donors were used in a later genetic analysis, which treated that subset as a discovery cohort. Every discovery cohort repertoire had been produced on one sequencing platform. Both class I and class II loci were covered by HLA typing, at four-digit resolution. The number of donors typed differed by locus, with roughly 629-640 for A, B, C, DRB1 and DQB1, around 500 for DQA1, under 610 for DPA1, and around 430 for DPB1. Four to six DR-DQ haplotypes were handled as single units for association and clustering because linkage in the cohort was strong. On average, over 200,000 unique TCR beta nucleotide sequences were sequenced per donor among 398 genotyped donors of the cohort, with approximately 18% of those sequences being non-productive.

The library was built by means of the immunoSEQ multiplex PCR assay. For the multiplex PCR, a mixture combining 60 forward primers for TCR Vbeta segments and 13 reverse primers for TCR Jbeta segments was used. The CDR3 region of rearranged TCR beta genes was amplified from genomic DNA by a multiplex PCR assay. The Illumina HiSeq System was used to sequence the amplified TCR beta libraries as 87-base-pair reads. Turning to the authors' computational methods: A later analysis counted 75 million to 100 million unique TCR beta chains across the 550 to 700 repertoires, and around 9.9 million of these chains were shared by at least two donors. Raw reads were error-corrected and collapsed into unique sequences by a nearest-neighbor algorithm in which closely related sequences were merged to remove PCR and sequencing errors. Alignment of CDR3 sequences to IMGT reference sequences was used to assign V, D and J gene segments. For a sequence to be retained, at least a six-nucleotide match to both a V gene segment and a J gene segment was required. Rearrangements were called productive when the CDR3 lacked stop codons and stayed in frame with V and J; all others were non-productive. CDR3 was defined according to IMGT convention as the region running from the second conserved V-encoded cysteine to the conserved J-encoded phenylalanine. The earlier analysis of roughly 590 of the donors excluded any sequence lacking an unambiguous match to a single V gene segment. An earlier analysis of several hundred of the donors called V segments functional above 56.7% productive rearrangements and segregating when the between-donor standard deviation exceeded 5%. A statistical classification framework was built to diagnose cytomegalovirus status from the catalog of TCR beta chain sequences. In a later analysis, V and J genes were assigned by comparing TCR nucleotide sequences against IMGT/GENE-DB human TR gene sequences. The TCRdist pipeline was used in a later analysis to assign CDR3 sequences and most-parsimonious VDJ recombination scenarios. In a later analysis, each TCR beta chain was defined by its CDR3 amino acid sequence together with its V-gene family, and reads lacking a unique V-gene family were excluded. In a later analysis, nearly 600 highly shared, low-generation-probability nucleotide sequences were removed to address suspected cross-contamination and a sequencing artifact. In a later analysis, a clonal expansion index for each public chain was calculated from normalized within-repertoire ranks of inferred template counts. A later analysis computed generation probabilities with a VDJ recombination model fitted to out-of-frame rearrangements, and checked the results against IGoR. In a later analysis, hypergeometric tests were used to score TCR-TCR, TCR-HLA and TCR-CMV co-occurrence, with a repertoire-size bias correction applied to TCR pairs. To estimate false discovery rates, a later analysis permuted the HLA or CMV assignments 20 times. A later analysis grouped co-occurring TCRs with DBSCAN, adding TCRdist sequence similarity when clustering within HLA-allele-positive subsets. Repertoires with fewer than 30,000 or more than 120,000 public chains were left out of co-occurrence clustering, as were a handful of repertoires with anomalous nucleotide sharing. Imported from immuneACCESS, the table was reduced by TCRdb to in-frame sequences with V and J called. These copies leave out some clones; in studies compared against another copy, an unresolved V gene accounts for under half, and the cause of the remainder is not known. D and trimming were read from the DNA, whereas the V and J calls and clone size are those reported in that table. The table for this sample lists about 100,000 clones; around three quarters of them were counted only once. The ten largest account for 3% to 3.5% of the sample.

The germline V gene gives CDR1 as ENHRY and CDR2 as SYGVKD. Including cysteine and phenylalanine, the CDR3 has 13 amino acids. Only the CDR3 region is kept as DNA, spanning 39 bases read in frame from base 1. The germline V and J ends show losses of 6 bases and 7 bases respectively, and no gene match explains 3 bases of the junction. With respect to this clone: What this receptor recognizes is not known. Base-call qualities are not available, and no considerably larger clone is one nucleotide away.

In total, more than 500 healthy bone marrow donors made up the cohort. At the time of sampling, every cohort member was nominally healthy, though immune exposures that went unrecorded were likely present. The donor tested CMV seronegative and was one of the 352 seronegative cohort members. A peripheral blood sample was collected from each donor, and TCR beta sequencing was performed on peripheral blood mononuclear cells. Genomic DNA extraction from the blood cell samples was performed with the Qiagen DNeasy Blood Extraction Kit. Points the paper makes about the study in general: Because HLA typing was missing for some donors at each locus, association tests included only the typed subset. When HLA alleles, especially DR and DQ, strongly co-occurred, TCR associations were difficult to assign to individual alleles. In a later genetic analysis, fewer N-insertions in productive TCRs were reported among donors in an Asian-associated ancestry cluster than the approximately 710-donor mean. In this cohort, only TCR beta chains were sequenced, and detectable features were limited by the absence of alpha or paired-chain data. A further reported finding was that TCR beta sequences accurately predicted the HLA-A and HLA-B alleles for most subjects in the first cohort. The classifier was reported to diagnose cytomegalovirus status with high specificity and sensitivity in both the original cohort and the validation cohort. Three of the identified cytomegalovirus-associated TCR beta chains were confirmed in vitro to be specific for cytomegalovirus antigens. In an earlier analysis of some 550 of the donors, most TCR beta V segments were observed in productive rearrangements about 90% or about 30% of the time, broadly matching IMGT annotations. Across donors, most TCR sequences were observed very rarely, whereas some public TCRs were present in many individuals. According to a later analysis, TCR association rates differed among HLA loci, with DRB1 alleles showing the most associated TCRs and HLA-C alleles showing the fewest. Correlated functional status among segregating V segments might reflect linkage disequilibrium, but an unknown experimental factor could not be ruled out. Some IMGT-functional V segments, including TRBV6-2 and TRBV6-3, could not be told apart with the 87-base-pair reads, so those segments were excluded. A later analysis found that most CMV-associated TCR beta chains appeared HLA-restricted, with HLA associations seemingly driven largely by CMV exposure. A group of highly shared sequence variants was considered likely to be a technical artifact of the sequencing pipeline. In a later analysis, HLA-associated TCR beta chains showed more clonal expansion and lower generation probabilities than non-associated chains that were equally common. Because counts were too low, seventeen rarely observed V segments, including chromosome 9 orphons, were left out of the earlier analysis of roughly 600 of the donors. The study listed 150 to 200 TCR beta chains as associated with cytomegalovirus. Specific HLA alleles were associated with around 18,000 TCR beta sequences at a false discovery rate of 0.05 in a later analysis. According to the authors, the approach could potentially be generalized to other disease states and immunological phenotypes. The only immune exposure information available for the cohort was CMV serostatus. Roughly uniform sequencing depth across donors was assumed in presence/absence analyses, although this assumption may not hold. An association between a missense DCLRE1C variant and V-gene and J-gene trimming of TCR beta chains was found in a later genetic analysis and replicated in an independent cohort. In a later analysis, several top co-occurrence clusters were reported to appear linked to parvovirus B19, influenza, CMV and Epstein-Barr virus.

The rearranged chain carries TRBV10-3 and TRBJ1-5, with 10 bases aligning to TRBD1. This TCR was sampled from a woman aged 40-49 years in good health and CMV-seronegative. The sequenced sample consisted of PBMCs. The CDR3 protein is CAISGTGEQPQHF. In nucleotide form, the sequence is TGTGCCATCAGCGGGACAGGGGAACAGCCCCAGCATTTT.